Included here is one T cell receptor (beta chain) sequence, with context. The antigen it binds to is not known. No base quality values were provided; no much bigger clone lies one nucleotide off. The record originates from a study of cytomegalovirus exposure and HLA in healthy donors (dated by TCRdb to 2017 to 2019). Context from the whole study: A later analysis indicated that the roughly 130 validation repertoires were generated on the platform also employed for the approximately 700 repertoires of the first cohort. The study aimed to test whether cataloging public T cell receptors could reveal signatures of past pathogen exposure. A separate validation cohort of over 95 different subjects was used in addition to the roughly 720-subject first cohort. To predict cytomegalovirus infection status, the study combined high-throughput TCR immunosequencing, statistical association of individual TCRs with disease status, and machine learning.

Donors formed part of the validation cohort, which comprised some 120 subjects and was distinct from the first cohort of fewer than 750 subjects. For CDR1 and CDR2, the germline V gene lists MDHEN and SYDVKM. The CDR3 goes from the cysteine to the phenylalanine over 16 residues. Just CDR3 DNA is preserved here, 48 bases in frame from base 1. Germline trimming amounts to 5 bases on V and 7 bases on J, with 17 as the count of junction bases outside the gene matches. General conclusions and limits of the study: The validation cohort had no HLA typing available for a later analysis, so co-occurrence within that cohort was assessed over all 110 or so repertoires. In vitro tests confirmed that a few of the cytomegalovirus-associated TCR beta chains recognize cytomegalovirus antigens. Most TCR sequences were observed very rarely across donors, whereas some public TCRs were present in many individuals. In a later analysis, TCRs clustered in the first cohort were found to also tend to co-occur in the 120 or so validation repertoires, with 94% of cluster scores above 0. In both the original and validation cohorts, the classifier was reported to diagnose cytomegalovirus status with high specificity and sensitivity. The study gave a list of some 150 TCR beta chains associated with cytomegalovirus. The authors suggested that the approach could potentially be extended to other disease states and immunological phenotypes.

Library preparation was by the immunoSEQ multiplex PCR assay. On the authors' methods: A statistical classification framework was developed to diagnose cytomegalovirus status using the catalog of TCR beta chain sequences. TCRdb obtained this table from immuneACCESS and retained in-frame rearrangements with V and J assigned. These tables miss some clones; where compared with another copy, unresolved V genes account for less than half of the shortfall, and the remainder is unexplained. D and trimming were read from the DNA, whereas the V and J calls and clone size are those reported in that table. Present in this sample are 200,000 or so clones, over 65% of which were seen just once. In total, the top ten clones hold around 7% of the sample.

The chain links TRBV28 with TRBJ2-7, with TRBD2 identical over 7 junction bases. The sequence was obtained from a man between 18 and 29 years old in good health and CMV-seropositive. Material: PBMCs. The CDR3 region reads CASSLSYGGSKSEQYF. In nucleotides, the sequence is TGTGCCAGCAGTCTCTCTTATGGCGGGAGCAAAAGTGAGCAGTACTTC.